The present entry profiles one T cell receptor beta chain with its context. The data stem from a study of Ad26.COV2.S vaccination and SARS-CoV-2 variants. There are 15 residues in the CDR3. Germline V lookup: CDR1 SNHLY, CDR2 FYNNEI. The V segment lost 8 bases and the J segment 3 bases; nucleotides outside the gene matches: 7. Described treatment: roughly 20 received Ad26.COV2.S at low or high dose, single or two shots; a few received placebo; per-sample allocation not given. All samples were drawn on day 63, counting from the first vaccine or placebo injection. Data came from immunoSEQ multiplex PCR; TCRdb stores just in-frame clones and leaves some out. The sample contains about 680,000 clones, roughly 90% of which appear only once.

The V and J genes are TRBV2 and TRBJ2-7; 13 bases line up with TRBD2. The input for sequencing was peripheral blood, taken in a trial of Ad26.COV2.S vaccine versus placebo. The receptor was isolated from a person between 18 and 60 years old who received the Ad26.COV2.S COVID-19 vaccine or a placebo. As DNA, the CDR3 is TGTGCCAGCCCAAGCCGGACTAGCGGGAGCTACGAGCAGTACTTC. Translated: CASPSRTSGSYEQYF.